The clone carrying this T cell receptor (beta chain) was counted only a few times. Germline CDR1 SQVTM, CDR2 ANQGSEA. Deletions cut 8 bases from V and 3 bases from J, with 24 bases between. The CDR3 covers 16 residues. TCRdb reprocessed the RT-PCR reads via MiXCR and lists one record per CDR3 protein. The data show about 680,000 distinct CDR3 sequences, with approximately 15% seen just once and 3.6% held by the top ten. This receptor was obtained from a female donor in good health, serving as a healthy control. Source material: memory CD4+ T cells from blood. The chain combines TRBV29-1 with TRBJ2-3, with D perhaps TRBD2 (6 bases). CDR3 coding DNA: TGCAGCCTATCGCGATTGCGGTCCCGGGGGACAGATACGCAGTATTTT. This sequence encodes CSLSRLRSRGTDTQYF.